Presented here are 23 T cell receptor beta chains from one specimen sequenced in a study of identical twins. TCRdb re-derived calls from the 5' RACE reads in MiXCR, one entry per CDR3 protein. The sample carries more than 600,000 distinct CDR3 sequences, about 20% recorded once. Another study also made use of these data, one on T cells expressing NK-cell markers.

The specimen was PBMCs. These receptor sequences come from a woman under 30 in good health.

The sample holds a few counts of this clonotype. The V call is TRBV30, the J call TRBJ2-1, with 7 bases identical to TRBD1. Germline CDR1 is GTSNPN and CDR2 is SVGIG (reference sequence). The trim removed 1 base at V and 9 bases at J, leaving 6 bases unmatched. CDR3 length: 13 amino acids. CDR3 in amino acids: CAWSGKQGFEQFF. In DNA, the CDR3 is TGTGCCTGGAGTGGAAAACAGGGGTTTGAGCAGTTCTTC.

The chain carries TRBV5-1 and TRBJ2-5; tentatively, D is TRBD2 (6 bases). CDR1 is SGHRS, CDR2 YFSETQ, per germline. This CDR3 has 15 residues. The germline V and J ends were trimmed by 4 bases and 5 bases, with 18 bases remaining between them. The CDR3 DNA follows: TGCGCCAGCAGCCTCAATTCGGGAGTTGTGGAGACCCAGTACTTC. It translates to CASSLNSGVVETQYF.

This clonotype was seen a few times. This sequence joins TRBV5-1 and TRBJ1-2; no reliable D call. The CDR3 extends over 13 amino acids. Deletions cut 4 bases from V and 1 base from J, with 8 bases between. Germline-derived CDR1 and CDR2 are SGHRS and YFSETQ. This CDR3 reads CASSEAHNYGYTF. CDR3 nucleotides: TGCGCCAGCAGCGAGGCTCATAACTATGGCTACACCTTC.

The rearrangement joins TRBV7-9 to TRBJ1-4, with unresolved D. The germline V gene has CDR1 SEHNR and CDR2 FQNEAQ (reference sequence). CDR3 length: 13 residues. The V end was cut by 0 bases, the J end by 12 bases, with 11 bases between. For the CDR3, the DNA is TGTGCCAGCAGCTTAGCAGGGTCACCTCAACTGTTTTTT. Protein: CASSLAGSPQLFF. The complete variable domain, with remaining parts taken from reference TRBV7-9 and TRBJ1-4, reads DTGVSQNPRHKITKRGQNVTFRCDPISEHNRLYWYRQTLGQGPEFLTYFQNEAQLEKSRLLSDRFSAERPKGSFSTLEIQRTEQGDSAMYLCASSLAGSPQLFFGSGTQLSVL.

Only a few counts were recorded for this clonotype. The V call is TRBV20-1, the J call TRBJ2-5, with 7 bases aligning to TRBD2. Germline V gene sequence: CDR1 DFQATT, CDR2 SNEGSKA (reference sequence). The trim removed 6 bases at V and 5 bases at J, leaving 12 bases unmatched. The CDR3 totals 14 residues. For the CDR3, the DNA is TGCAGTGCCACTCCCCGGACTAGTCGGGAGACCCAGTACTTC. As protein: CSATPRTSRETQYF.

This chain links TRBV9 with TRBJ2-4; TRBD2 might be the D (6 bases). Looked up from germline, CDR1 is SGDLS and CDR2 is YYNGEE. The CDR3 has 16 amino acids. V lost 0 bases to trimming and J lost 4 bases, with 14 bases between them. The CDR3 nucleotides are TGTGCCAGCAGCGTAGGGTCCGGACTACTTAAAAACATTCAGTACTTC. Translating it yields CASSVGSGLLKNIQYF.

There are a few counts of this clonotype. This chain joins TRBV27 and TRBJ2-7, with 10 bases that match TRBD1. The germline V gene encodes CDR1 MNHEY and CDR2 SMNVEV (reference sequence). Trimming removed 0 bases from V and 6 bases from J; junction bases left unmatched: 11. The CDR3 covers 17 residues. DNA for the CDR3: TGTGCCAGCAGTTTATCTGTAACCGGGACAGGGGTTCGCGAGCAGTACTTC. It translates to CASSLSVTGTGVREQYF.

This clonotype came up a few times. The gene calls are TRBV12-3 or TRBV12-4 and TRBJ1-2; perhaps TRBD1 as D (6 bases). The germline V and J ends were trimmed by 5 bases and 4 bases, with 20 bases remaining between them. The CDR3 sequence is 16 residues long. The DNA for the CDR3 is TGTGCCAGCAGTCCCGAGGGGGGTCTGCCGGGCTATGGCTACACCTTC. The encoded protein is CASSPEGGLPGYGYTF.

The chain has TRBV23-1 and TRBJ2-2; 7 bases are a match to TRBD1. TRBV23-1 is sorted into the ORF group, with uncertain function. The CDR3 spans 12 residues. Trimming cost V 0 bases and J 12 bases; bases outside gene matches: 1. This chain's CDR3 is CASSQSQGKLFF. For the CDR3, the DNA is TGCGCCAGCAGTCAATCACAGGGGAAGCTGTTTTTT.

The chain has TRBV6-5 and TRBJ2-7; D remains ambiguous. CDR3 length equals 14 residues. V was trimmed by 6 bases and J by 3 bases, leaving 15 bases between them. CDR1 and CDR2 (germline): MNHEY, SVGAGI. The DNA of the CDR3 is TGTGCCAGCAGCTACGGCCGTTGGCGCTACGAGCAGTACTTC. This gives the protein CASSYGRWRYEQYF.

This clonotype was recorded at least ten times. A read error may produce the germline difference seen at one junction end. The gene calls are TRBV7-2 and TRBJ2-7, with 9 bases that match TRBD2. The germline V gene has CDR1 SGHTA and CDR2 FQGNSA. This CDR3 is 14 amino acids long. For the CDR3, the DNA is TGTGCCAGCAGTTTAGCTAGCGGGGTCTACGAGCAGTACTTC. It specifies CASSLASGVYEQYF.

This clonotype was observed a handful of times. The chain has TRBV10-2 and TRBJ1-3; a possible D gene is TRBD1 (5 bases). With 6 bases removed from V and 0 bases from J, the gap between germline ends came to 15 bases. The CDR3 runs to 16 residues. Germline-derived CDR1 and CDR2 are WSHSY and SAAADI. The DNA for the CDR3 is TGCGCCAGCAGCCCTAGGGGCAGCCGCTCTGGAAACACCATATATTTT. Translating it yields CASSPRGSRSGNTIYF.

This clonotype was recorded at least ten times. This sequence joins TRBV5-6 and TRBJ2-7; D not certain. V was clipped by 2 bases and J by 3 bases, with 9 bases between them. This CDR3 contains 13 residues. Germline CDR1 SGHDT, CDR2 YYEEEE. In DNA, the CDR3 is TGTGCCAGCAGCTTATACGCCAGCTACGAGCAGTACTTC. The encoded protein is CASSLYASYEQYF.

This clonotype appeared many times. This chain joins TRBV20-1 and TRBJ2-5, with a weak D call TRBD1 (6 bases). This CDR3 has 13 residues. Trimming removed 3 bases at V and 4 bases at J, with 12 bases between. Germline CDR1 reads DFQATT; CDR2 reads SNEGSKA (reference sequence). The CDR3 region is CSASLGARETQYF. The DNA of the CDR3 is TGCAGTGCTAGTTTGGGGGCCCGAGAGACCCAGTACTTC.

The CDR3 spells CASSLVSGAYNEQFF. In nucleotides, the CDR3 is TGTGCCAGCAGCTTAGTTAGCGGGGCCTACAATGAGCAGTTCTTC. The V and J genes are TRBV7-2 and TRBJ2-1; TRBD2 matches at 8 bases. CDR1 and CDR2 from the germline V gene are SGHTA and FQGNSA. V lost 1 base to trimming and J lost 2 bases; unmatched junction nucleotides: 1. This CDR3 is 15 amino acids long.

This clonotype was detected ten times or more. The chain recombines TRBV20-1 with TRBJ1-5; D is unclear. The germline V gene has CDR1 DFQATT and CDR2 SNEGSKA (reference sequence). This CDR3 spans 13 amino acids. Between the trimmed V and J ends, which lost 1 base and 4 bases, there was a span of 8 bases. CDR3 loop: CSARADRNQPQHF. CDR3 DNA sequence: TGCAGTGCTAGAGCGGACCGGAATCAGCCCCAGCATTTT.

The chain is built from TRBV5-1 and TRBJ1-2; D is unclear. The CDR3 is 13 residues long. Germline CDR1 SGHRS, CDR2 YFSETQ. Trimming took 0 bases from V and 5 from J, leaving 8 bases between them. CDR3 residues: CASSLADPYGYTF. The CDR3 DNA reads TGCGCCAGCAGCTTGGCAGACCCGTATGGCTACACCTTC.

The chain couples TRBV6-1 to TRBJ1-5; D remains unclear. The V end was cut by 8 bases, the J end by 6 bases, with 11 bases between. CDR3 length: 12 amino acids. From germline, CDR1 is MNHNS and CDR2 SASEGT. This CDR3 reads CASGLYGQPQHF. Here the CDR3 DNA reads TGTGCCAGCGGCCTCTACGGTCAGCCCCAGCATTTT.

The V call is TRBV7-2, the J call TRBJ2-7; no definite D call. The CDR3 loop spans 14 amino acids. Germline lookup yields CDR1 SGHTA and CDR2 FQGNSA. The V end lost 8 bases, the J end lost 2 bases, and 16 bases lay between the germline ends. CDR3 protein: CASSRLGSAYEQYF. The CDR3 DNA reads TGTGCCAGCTCTCGTCTCGGCAGTGCCTACGAGCAGTACTTC.

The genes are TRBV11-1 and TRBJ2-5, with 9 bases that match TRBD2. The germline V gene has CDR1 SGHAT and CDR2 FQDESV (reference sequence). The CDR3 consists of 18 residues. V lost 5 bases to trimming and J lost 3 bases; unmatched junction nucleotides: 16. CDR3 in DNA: TGTGCCAGCAGCCTTCTCGAGCGGGAGGTCGGCGGGGAAGAGACCCAGTACTTC. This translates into CASSLLEREVGGEETQYF.

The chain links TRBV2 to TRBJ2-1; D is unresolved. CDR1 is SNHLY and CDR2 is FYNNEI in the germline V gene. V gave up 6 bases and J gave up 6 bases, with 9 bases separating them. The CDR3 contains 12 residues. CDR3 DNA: TGTGCCAGCAGAGACCTGACCAATGAGCAGTTCTTC. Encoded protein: CASRDLTNEQFF.

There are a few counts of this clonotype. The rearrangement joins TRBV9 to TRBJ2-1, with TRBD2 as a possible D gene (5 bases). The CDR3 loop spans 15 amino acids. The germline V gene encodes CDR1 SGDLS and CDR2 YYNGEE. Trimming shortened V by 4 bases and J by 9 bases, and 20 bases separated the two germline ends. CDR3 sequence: CASSPRGQEYGEQFF. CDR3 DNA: TGTGCCAGCAGCCCCAGAGGGCAGGAGTATGGTGAGCAGTTCTTC.

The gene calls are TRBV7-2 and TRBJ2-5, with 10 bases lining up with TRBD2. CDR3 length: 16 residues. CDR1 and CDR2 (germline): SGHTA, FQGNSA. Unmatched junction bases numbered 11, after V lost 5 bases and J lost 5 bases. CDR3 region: CASSPRSPAGGETQYF. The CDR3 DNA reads TGTGCCAGCAGCCCACGTTCCCCAGCGGGAGGGGAGACCCAGTACTTC.